These T cell receptor beta chains were read from a single sample in a study of human T cells and chemical hapten exposure. Via MiXCR, TCRdb re-called the RACE reads, giving one row per CDR3 protein. This table holds about 56,000 distinct CDR3 sequences, around 9.3% found once. The specimen was whole blood, collected in connection with sensitization to the hapten diphenylcyclopropenone (DPC). The source is a woman aged 40 to 50 with alopecia areata. Some clones in this sample may be carry-over from other donors' samples. Each CDR3 is given with its conserved first and last residue. Fields, in order: J gene, D gene, V gene, clone size, CDR3 DNA, CDR3 protein. The D gene is left open where the match is weak. The size field is filled for only some rows; it gives once, few, many or a size class.

TRBJ1-2,NA,TRBV9,few,TGTGCCAGCACCCCTGGACAGTCTAACTATGGCTACACCTTC,CASTPGQSNYGYTF
TRBJ2-3,TRBD2,TRBV30,few,TGTGCCTGGACTAGCGGGGGGGAAGATACGCAGTATTTT,CAWTSGGEDTQYF
TRBJ2-2,NA,TRBV4-2,NA,TGTGCCAGCAGGAGGCCCCCCGGGGAGCTGTTTTTT,CASRRPPGELFF
TRBJ2-1,NA,TRBV28,many,TGTGCCAGCCAGAGGGCAGAGCAGTTCTTC,CASQRAEQFF
TRBJ1-2,NA,TRBV20-1,many,TGCAGTGCTAGAGAGGCCCGCAGGGGCGGCTACACCTTC,CSAREARRGGYTF
TRBJ2-3,TRBD1,TRBV7-6,many,TGTGCCAGCAGCTTAGCAGGACAGGGGGTCACAGATACGCAGTATTTT,CASSLAGQGVTDTQYF
TRBJ1-1,TRBD1,TRBV20-1,NA,TGCAGTGCTAGGAGACAGGGACCGAACACTGAAGCTTTCTTT,CSARRQGPNTEAFF
TRBJ1-5,NA,TRBV27,NA,TGTGCCAGCAGTTTATCAAGTCAGCAGCCCCAGCATTTT,CASSLSSQQPQHF
TRBJ2-7,NA,TRBV5-5,many,TGTGCCAGCAGCTCCCTAGACAGGCTCTCCTACGAGCAGTACTTC,CASSSLDRLSYEQYF
TRBJ1-4,NA,TRBV7-2,NA,TGTGCCAGCAGCTTAGACAGGGCCCGGCTGTTTTTT,CASSLDRARLFF
TRBJ1-1,NA,TRBV7-2,few,TGTGCCAGCAGCTTAGTGGCAGGGGCGATGAACACTGAAGCTTTCTTT,CASSLVAGAMNTEAFF
TRBJ1-1,NA,TRBV25-1,many,TGTGCCAGCAGTGACCCGAACACTGAAGCTTTCTTT,CASSDPNTEAFF
TRBJ2-1,TRBD2,TRBV5-1,many,TGCGCCAGCAGCCTGCCCACCGGGACTAGCTACAATGAGCAGTTCTTC,CASSLPTGTSYNEQFF
TRBJ2-3,TRBD2,TRBV29-1,NA,TGCAGCGTTGACCTGACTAGCGGGGCAGATACGCAGTATTTT,CSVDLTSGADTQYF
TRBJ1-1,NA,TRBV12-3/TRBV12-4,many,TGTGCCAGCAGGCTTCTAGGTGAAGCTTTCTTT,CASRLLGEAFF
TRBJ2-5,TRBD2,TRBV5-5,many,TGTGCCAGCAGCTTTCCCCCCGGGGGGGCCGCAGAGACCCAGTACTTC,CASSFPPGGAAETQYF
TRBJ2-2,NA,TRBV3-1,many,TGTGCCAGCAGCCAAGACAAGGGAACAACCAACACCGGGGAGCTGTTTTTT,CASSQDKGTTNTGELFF
TRBJ1-5,NA,TRBV21-1,few,TGTGCCAGCAGCAAGCCCGGACAGAGCAATCAGCCCCAGCATTTT,CASSKPGQSNQPQHF
TRBJ2-5,TRBD1,TRBV3-1,many,TGTGCCAGCAGCCAAGTGGTCGGGACAGGGGGCTTTCAATACTTC,CASSQVVGTGGFQYF
TRBJ1-5,NA,TRBV6-1,NA,TGTGCCAGCAGCCGACAGGACAATCAGCCCCAGCATTTT,CASSRQDNQPQHF
TRBJ2-2,NA,TRBV11-3,few,TGTGCCAGCAGCTTAGTTTCGAACGGGGAGCTGTTTTTT,CASSLVSNGELFF
TRBJ2-7,NA,TRBV4-3,NA,TGCGCCAGCAGCGAGACAGGGATCTCCGGGGGCGAGCAGTACTTC,CASSETGISGGEQYF
TRBJ1-5,NA,TRBV2,many,TGTGCCAGCAGCTCAGCACAAGGTAGCAATCAGCCCCAGCATTTT,CASSSAQGSNQPQHF
TRBJ2-5,TRBD2,TRBV7-8,many,TGTGCCAGCAGTCTAGCGGGTACAGAGACCCAGTACTTC,CASSLAGTETQYF
TRBJ2-7,NA,TRBV7-9,many,TGTGCCAGCAGCGAGGCCTCCGCAGCCTACTACGAGCAGTACTTC,CASSEASAAYYEQYF
TRBJ2-5,NA,TRBV9,many,TGTGCCAGCAGCATTTCAACTCGGGGGATAACTCAAGAGACCCAGTACTTC,CASSISTRGITQETQYF
TRBJ2-7,NA,TRBV7-6,many,TGTGCCAGCAGCTTAGAGGGGGATAAGCACGAGCAGTACTTC,CASSLEGDKHEQYF
TRBJ2-1,NA,TRBV6-2/TRBV6-3,NA,TGTGCCAGCGGTTGGGGGTCCTACAATGAGCAGTTCTTC,CASGWGSYNEQFF
TRBJ2-2,TRBD1,TRBV7-9,many,TGTGCCAGCAGCTTGGCCCTGACAGGGCCGAACACCGGGGAGCTGTTTTTT,CASSLALTGPNTGELFF
TRBJ1-1,NA,TRBV24-1,many,TGTGCCACCAGTGACCCGACCCTTTTCAGAGGGGCTTTCTTT,CATSDPTLFRGAFF
TRBJ2-3,NA,TRBV7-6,many,TGTGCCAGCAGCCCAAGGGACGATTCTAGAGATACGCAGTATTTT,CASSPRDDSRDTQYF
TRBJ1-1,NA,TRBV18,many,TGTGCCAGCTCACCAACAGAAAAGGGGGATGCTTTCTTT,CASSPTEKGDAFF
TRBJ2-3,TRBD2,TRBV6-5,few,TGTGCCAGCAGCCCAACTAGCGCACAATCAGATACGCAGTATTTT,CASSPTSAQSDTQYF
TRBJ1-1,NA,TRBV5-4,many,TGTGCCAGCAGCTTCGTTAGGAGCACTGAAGCTTTCTTT,CASSFVRSTEAFF
TRBJ1-1,NA,TRBV18,many,TGTGCCAGCTCACCGGCGGGGGCGAGAGAAGCTTTCTTT,CASSPAGAREAFF
TRBJ1-1,NA,TRBV28,NA,TGTGCCAGCAGTTCCCCGGACAGGAACACTGAAGCTTTCTTT,CASSSPDRNTEAFF
TRBJ1-2,TRBD1,TRBV20-1,few,TGCAGTGCTCAATACAGGGGACCCACCGAGGACTATGGCTACACCTTC,CSAQYRGPTEDYGYTF
TRBJ2-6,NA,TRBV30,few,TGTGCCTGGAGGCGGGGCAGGGCGCGAGCTGGGGCCAACGTCCTGACTTTC,CAWRRGRARAGANVLTF
TRBJ1-1,NA,TRBV5-4,few,TGTGCCAGCACCCCGGGCCTTCGGGGCACTGAAGCTTTCTTT,CASTPGLRGTEAFF
TRBJ1-5,NA,TRBV10-3,NA,TGTGCCATCAGTGAATCTTCAGGGGTCAATCAGCCCCAGCATTTT,CAISESSGVNQPQHF
TRBJ2-1,TRBD1,TRBV6-5,NA,TGTGCCAGCAGTTACTCAACAGGGGGCTACAATGAGCAGTTCTTC,CASSYSTGGYNEQFF
TRBJ1-2,NA,TRBV7-2,NA,TGTGCCAGCAGCTTATATTTTAGTCCCACCTTC,CASSLYFSPTF
TRBJ2-3,TRBD2,TRBV29-1,many,TGCAGCGCCGGACTAGCGGGGGTTTCGGGAGATACGCAGTATTTT,CSAGLAGVSGDTQYF
TRBJ1-2,NA,TRBV30,many,TGTGCCTGGAGGAGACAGGTCGGCTATGGCTACACCTTC,CAWRRQVGYGYTF
TRBJ2-2,TRBD1,TRBV25-1,many,TGTGCCAGCCACCGGGACAGGGCCGGGGAGCTGTTTTTT,CASHRDRAGELFF
TRBJ2-7,TRBD1,TRBV24-1,few,TGTGCCACCAGCCCCCGGGACAGGGGTTTCAACGAGCAGTACTTC,CATSPRDRGFNEQYF
TRBJ2-7,TRBD2,TRBV4-2,NA,TGTGCCAGCAGGGGGGGGACGGCCTACGAGCAGTACTTC,CASRGGTAYEQYF
TRBJ1-2,TRBD1,TRBV6-1,many,TGTGCCAGCTACAGGGGCGGCGGCTACACCTTC,CASYRGGGYTF
TRBJ2-5,TRBD2,TRBV6-4,many,TGTGCCAGCAGTGACTCGGCGGCGGGGGGTTCGGAGACCCAGTACTTC,CASSDSAAGGSETQYF
TRBJ1-2,TRBD1,TRBV5-1,NA,TGCGCCAGCAGCGCCGACAGGGGCTCTGGCTACACCTTC,CASSADRGSGYTF
TRBJ2-3,NA,TRBV20-1,NA,TGCAGTGCTAGTCTGGGAGATACGCAGTATTTT,CSASLGDTQYF
TRBJ1-1,TRBD1,TRBV5-1,NA,TGCGCCAGCAGCCCGGGGACAGCAGAAGCTTTCTTT,CASSPGTAEAFF
TRBJ1-1,TRBD1,TRBV7-3,NA,TGTGCCAGCAGCCTTCAGGGGGAGGTTAACACTGAAGCTTTCTTT,CASSLQGEVNTEAFF
TRBJ2-3,NA,TRBV7-8,many,TGTGCCAGCAGCTTAAGAGGGAAAAGCACAGATACGCAGTATTTT,CASSLRGKSTDTQYF
TRBJ1-2,NA,TRBV7-2,NA,TGTGCCAGCAGCTCCCGGAACTATGGCCACACCTTC,CASSSRNYGHTF
TRBJ1-2,NA,TRBV3-1,many,TGTGCCAGCAGCCCTACAGCTACCTATGGCTACACCTTC,CASSPTATYGYTF
TRBJ1-5,NA,TRBV7-9,few,TGTGCCAGCAGCTCCGACACCCTTAGCAATCAGCCCCAGCATTTT,CASSSDTLSNQPQHF
TRBJ1-5,NA,TRBV6-5,NA,TGTGCCAGCAACAAGGGCTCCGGGGGCAATCAGCCCCAGCATTTT,CASNKGSGGNQPQHF
TRBJ2-7,NA,TRBV12-3/TRBV12-4,NA,TGTGCCAGCAGTTTAAACCACGAGCAGTACTTC,CASSLNHEQYF
TRBJ2-1,NA,TRBV29-1,many,TGCAGCGTTGCCCCGGGCAGAATCAATGAGCAGTTCTTC,CSVAPGRINEQFF